This is a list of T cell receptor beta chains from one sample in a study of post-analysis software for immune sequencing data. MiXCR, run by TCRdb on the PCR reads, gives a single entry per CDR3 protein. The sample contains approximately 150,000 distinct CDR3 sequences, around 28% of which appear only once. The sequenced sample was blood. The receptors derive from a girl aged 5-17 years with multiple sclerosis. The CDR3 runs from the conserved cysteine through the conserved F or W. Each record gives: J gene, D gene, V gene, clone size, CDR3 protein, CDR3 DNA. The D gene is left open where the match is weak. Some rows mark clone size as missing; the rest say once, few, many or name a class of expanded clone.

TRBJ1-4,NA,TRBV29-1,NA,CSASLRLSNEKLYF,TGCAGCGCGTCCCTCAGGCTTTCGAATGAAAAACTGTATTTT
TRBJ1-5,NA,TRBV7-9,few,CASSFGGSGNQPQHF,TGTGCCAGCAGCTTTGGCGGATCGGGCAATCAGCCCCAGCATTTT
TRBJ2-1,NA,TRBV15,many,CATSPQATGPEQFF,TGTGCCACCAGCCCCCAGGCGACTGGTCCTGAGCAGTTCTTC
TRBJ2-1,TRBD1,TRBV9,once,CANSVDPTGGNNEQFF,TGTGCCAACAGCGTAGACCCGACAGGGGGGAACAATGAGCAGTTCTTC
TRBJ1-2,NA,TRBV20-1,NA,CSAPPVGARIFYYGYTF,TGCAGTGCCCCCCCGGTGGGGGCGCGCATTTTCTACTATGGCTACACCTTC
TRBJ1-2,TRBD1,TRBV4-1,many,CASSLKTGTGVYGYTF,TGCGCCAGCAGCCTAAAAACCGGGACAGGAGTCTATGGCTACACCTTC
TRBJ2-1,NA,TRBV12-3/TRBV12-4,many,CASSLGGTNEQFF,TGTGCCAGCAGTTTGGGTGGGACGAATGAGCAGTTCTTC
TRBJ1-5,NA,TRBV29-1,few,CSVGARNQPQHF,TGCAGCGTTGGGGCCCGTAATCAGCCCCAGCATTTT
TRBJ1-5,TRBD1,TRBV6-6,NA,CASSLDRDNQPQHF,TGTGCCAGCAGTCTGGACAGGGACAATCAGCCCCAGCATTTT
TRBJ2-7,TRBD2,TRBV5-1,many,CASSPVSGSYEQYF,TGCGCCAGCAGCCCCGTTAGCGGGAGCTACGAGCAGTACTTC
TRBJ1-5,TRBD1,TRBV7-9,few,CASSLDWDRGQPQHF,TGTGCCAGCAGCTTAGACTGGGACAGGGGTCAGCCCCAGCATTTT
TRBJ1-5,NA,TRBV2,NA,CASMRQETNQPQHF,TGTGCCAGCATGAGACAGGAGACTAATCAGCCCCAGCATTTT
TRBJ1-2,NA,TRBV11-3,few,CASSHTPYRDPSGGYTF,TGTGCCAGCAGCCATACCCCCTACAGGGACCCATCGGGTGGCTACACCTTC
TRBJ2-7,NA,TRBV12-5,many,CASGLRGYEQYF,TGTGCTAGTGGTTTGAGGGGATACGAGCAGTACTTC
TRBJ1-2,TRBD1,TRBV20-1,NA,CSATGQGAQSNYGYTF,TGCAGTGCTACTGGACAGGGGGCGCAAAGCAACTATGGCTACACCTTC
TRBJ2-7,TRBD2,TRBV5-1,many,CASSLILASGRDEQYF,TGCGCCAGCAGCTTGATTTTGGCTAGCGGGCGTGACGAGCAGTACTTC
TRBJ2-6,NA,TRBV29-1,NA,CSVICTSGANVLTF,TGCAGCGTTATTTGCACCTCTGGGGCCAACGTCCTGACTTTC
TRBJ2-7,NA,TRBV4-2,NA,CASSQGVGPHEQYF,TGTGCCAGCAGCCAAGGGGTAGGGCCCCACGAGCAGTACTTC
TRBJ2-6,NA,TRBV20-1,NA,CSARGSGANVLTF,TGCAGTGCTAGGGGATCTGGGGCCAACGTCCTGACTTTC
TRBJ2-7,NA,TRBV12-3/TRBV12-4,many,CASRVEQQSEQYF,TGTGCCAGCAGAGTGGAACAACAGTCCGAGCAGTACTTC
TRBJ1-1,NA,TRBV5-1,many,CASRIQLNTEAFF,TGCGCCAGCAGGATCCAGCTGAACACTGAAGCTTTCTTT
TRBJ2-5,NA,TRBV7-2,many,CASSYVAGARETQYF,TGTGCCAGCAGCTATGTGGCGGGGGCGCGGGAGACCCAGTACTTC
TRBJ1-6,TRBD1,TRBV5-1,few,CASSLVRGSSYNSPLHF,TGCGCCAGCAGCTTGGTCAGGGGGAGCTCCTATAATTCACCCCTCCACTTT
TRBJ2-3,NA,TRBV7-2,NA,CASSLARAALTDTQYF,TGTGCTAGCAGCTTAGCGAGGGCCGCACTCACAGATACGCAGTATTTT